A selection of T cell receptor beta chains follows, all from one sample in a study of T cells after yellow fever vaccination. TCRdb passed the 5' RACE reads through MiXCR, listing each CDR3 protein once. The sample yields approximately 240,000 distinct CDR3 sequences, over 3% seen once. Here the sequenced sample was PBMCs, taken 15 days after the yellow fever booster vaccination. The receptor source for this set is a man aged 18 to 29 who received the YFV17D yellow fever vaccine. The CDR3 runs from the conserved cysteine through the conserved F or W. A D gene is named only where the DNA matches it firmly. A row's size may be missing; if present it is once, few, many or a size class.

>TRBV20-1|many|-|TRBJ1-6
CSADKGRGRNSPLHF
TGCAGTGCCGATAAGGGCAGGGGCCGGAATTCACCCCTCCACTTT
>TRBV24-1|many|-|TRBJ2-5
CATSDSGPFGETQYF
TGTGCCACCAGTGACTCCGGCCCCTTCGGGGAGACCCAGTACTTC
>TRBV24-1|many|TRBD1|TRBJ2-2
CATSASGTGGLGELFF
TGTGCCACCAGTGCCTCCGGGACAGGAGGTTTAGGGGAGCTGTTTTTT
>TRBV12-3/TRBV12-4|many|-|TRBJ1-2
CASSPGTIYGYTF
TGTGCCAGCTCCCCCGGGACAATCTATGGCTACACCTTC
>TRBV9|many|-|TRBJ1-2
CASSVVDRQPNYGYTF
TGTGCCAGCAGCGTAGTAGACCGACAGCCCAACTATGGCTACACCTTC
>TRBV7-2|many|-|TRBJ2-2
CASRTRAGELFF
TGTGCCAGCAGGACTAGGGCCGGGGAGCTGTTTTTT
>TRBV7-9|many|TRBD1|TRBJ1-5
CASSPSGAGGRQPQHF
TGTGCCAGCAGCCCCTCGGGGGCAGGGGGCAGGCAGCCCCAGCATTTT
>TRBV5-1|many|TRBD1|TRBJ2-1
CASSLFGPGQGQNQDNEQFF
TGCGCCAGCAGCTTGTTTGGCCCGGGACAGGGTCAGAATCAGGACAATGAGCAGTTCTTC
>TRBV6-5|many|TRBD1|TRBJ1-1
CASSWTGGETEAFF
TGTGCCAGCAGTTGGACAGGAGGTGAGACTGAAGCTTTCTTT
>TRBV6-6|many|-|TRBJ2-6
CAAAGTGANVLTF
TGTGCCGCGGCCGGGACTGGGGCCAACGTCCTGACTTTC
>TRBV4-3|many|-|TRBJ2-5
CASSQVIEGDETQYF
TGCGCCAGCAGCCAAGTTATTGAAGGGGACGAGACCCAGTACTTC
>TRBV5-4|-|-|TRBJ1-3
CASSLEGPSSGNTIYF
TGTGCCAGCAGCTTGGAGGGCCCGAGCTCTGGAAACACCATATATTTT
>TRBV4-1|many|-|TRBJ2-2
CASSQVVGTSNTGELFF
TGCGCCAGCAGCCAAGTTGTGGGGACATCCAACACCGGGGAGCTGTTTTTT
>TRBV5-1|many|-|TRBJ2-1
CASSLQGGNEQFF
TGCGCCAGCAGCTTGCAGGGGGGGAATGAGCAGTTCTTC
>TRBV28|-|-|TRBJ2-2
CASSLGRYTGELFF
TGTGCCAGCAGTTTAGGCAGGTACACCGGGGAGCTGTTTTTT
>TRBV5-1|many|-|TRBJ2-2
CASMRPRGTFFTGELFF
TGCGCCAGCATGAGACCGCGGGGAACGTTTTTCACCGGGGAGCTGTTTTTT
>TRBV29-1|few|TRBD2|TRBJ2-7
CSVEAGVDEQYF
TGCAGCGTTGAGGCGGGGGTCGACGAGCAGTACTTC
>TRBV12-3/TRBV12-4|many|TRBD1|TRBJ1-5
CASSPRDRVYQPQHF
TGTGCCAGCAGTCCTCGGGACAGGGTTTATCAGCCCCAGCATTTT
>TRBV6-2/TRBV6-3|-|-|TRBJ1-1
CASSSGRGRTEAFF
TGTGCCAGCAGTTCCGGCCGCGGGCGGACTGAAGCTTTCTTT
>TRBV7-9|many|-|TRBJ1-4
CASSQFSRANEKLFF
TGTGCCAGCAGCCAATTTTCCAGGGCTAATGAAAAACTGTTTTTT
>TRBV20-1|many|TRBD1|TRBJ2-3
CSAPRQGVTDTQYF
TGCAGTGCCCCGAGACAGGGTGTCACAGATACGCAGTATTTT
>TRBV9|many|TRBD2|TRBJ2-1
CASSPRSGSRNEQFF
TGTGCCAGCAGCCCTCGGAGCGGGAGCCGCAATGAGCAGTTCTTC
>TRBV7-9|many|-|TRBJ1-3
CARSSNLSGNTIYF
TGTGCCAGAAGCTCCAATCTATCTGGAAACACCATATATTTT
>TRBV7-9|many|-|TRBJ1-1
CASSLAKGVNTEAFF
TGTGCCAGCAGCTTAGCTAAGGGAGTGAACACTGAAGCTTTCTTT
>TRBV5-1|few|-|TRBJ2-3
CASSQGLFKDTQYF
TGCGCCAGCAGCCAGGGACTGTTTAAAGATACGCAGTATTTT
>TRBV20-1|many|-|TRBJ2-1
CSAANPIGQSSYNEQFF
TGCAGTGCCGCGAACCCGATTGGTCAGAGCTCCTACAATGAGCAGTTCTTC
>TRBV6-5|many|-|TRBJ1-6
CATRVLSPSPLHF
TGTGCCACCAGGGTGCTTTCACCTTCACCCCTCCACTTT
>TRBV20-1|many|-|TRBJ1-4
CSAGTSGKLSTNEKLFF
TGCAGTGCCGGGACGTCTGGGAAGCTATCAACTAATGAAAAACTGTTTTTT
>TRBV29-1|many|-|TRBJ2-2
CSVFSGDLSLGGELFF
TGCAGCGTGTTTTCAGGGGACCTTTCGCTTGGCGGGGAGCTGTTTTTT
>TRBV11-2|many|-|TRBJ2-7
CASSLVGSGTKYYEQYF
TGTGCCAGCAGCTTAGTGGGTTCCGGGACGAAGTACTACGAGCAGTACTTC
>TRBV4-1|many|TRBD2|TRBJ2-1
CASSRLAGGQNEQFF
TGCGCCAGCAGCCGCTTAGCGGGGGGGCAGAATGAGCAGTTCTTC
>TRBV12-3/TRBV12-4|few|-|TRBJ1-1
CASGRFGTEAFF
TGTGCCAGCGGGAGGTTTGGCACTGAAGCTTTCTTT
>TRBV11-2|once|-|TRBJ2-1
CASTDWGGSRSYNEQFF
TGTGCCAGCACGGACTGGGGTGGGTCGCGGTCCTACAATGAGCAGTTCTTC
>TRBV20-1|many|-|TRBJ1-2
CSATPGYRGYTF
TGCAGTGCCACCCCGGGGTATAGGGGCTACACCTTC
>TRBV27|many|-|TRBJ2-2
CASRQRPNTGELFF
TGTGCCAGCAGACAGCGACCGAACACCGGGGAGCTGTTTTTT
>TRBV20-1|few|-|TRBJ2-3
CSARDIPTDTQYF
TGCAGTGCCCGGGACATACCAACAGATACGCAGTATTTT
>TRBV7-2|many|TRBD1|TRBJ2-3
CASSLGGGLDTQYF
TGTGCCAGCAGCTTAGGAGGGGGCTTAGATACGCAGTATTTT
>TRBV14|many|-|TRBJ2-5
CASSQDRSMQETQYF
TGTGCCAGCAGCCAAGATCGGAGCATGCAAGAGACCCAGTACTTC
>TRBV29-1|many|TRBD1|TRBJ2-4
CSVRGPGIQYF
TGCAGCGTGAGGGGGCCGGGCATTCAGTACTTC
>TRBV7-2|many|-|TRBJ2-3
CASTAGTSTDTQYF
TGTGCCAGCACAGCAGGCACTAGCACAGATACGCAGTATTTT
>TRBV5-5|few|-|TRBJ1-1
CASSPAWVNTEAFF
TGTGCCAGCAGCCCTGCATGGGTGAACACTGAAGCTTTCTTT
>TRBV2|many|-|TRBJ1-2
CASSLSGVPYGYTF
TGTGCCAGCAGCTTATCGGGAGTTCCCTATGGCTACACCTTC
>TRBV12-3/TRBV12-4|many|TRBD2|TRBJ2-3
CASRPGLAGIRKDTQYF
TGTGCCAGCAGACCAGGGCTAGCGGGGATCCGGAAAGATACGCAGTATTTT
>TRBV21-1|many|-|TRBJ2-5
CASSKTGGETQYF
TGTGCCAGCAGCAAGACAGGGGGAGAGACCCAGTACTTC
>TRBV12-3/TRBV12-4|many|TRBD1|TRBJ2-1
CASSADRDNEQFF
TGTGCCAGCAGTGCTGACAGGGACAATGAGCAGTTCTTC
>TRBV3-1|many|-|TRBJ1-1
CASSQAGSTEAFF
TGTGCCAGCAGCCAAGCCGGGAGCACTGAAGCTTTCTTT
>TRBV5-5|many|-|TRBJ1-4
CASSSQGSNEKLFF
TGTGCCAGCAGCTCGCAGGGGTCTAATGAAAAACTGTTTTTT
>TRBV9|few|TRBD1|TRBJ2-3
CASSVGRTGNTDTQYF
TGTGCCAGCAGCGTAGGGAGGACAGGGAACACAGATACGCAGTATTTT
>TRBV6-2/TRBV6-3|many|TRBD2|TRBJ2-5
CASGKDGGRAF
TGTGCCAGCGGGAAGGACGGAGGGAGGGCCTTC
>TRBV7-9|many|TRBD1|TRBJ1-6
CASSRTGGSPLHF
TGTGCCAGCAGCCGGACAGGGGGATCACCCCTCCACTTT
>TRBV11-2|many|TRBD1|TRBJ2-3
CASSTLRVGQGGRSTDTQYF
TGTGCCAGCAGTACACTCCGCGTAGGACAGGGAGGACGGAGCACAGATACGCAGTATTTT
>TRBV28|many|-|TRBJ2-6
CASSFWGAGANVLTF
TGTGCCAGCAGTTTTTGGGGGGCTGGGGCCAACGTCCTGACTTTC
>TRBV12-3/TRBV12-4|many|-|TRBJ1-4
CASREWGTNEKLFF
TGTGCCAGCAGGGAGTGGGGTACTAATGAAAAACTGTTTTTT
>TRBV7-2|many|TRBD1|TRBJ2-2
CASRTGITGELFF
TGTGCCAGCAGGACAGGGATCACCGGGGAGCTGTTTTTT
>TRBV5-8|many|-|TRBJ1-2
CASSLLFWVTF
TGTGCCAGCAGCTTGTTGTTTTGGGTAACCTTC
>TRBV12-3/TRBV12-4|many|TRBD1|TRBJ2-4
CASSLRGTGKAKNIQYF
TGTGCCAGCAGTTTGCGGGGGACAGGGAAGGCCAAAAACATTCAGTACTTC
>TRBV4-1|many|-|TRBJ2-2
CASSQTGIRTGELFF
TGCGCCAGCAGCCAAACAGGGATCCGCACCGGGGAGCTGTTTTTT